This T cell receptor (beta chain) was recorded in a study of T-cell memory formation after mild COVID-19. The study's findings and limits: Mostly located in CM and EM were contracting CD4+ clones, with contracting CD8+ clones located in EMRA. Pre-infection memory showed some responding clones, and this suggested that cross-reactive memory joined.

Concerning this clonotype itself: Its antigen is currently unknown.

Germline V gene sequence: CDR1 SEHNR, CDR2 FQNEAQ (reference sequence). This CDR3 contains 20 residues. With 5 bases clipped from V and 3 bases from J, the junction kept 21 bases outside the gene matches. TCRdb re-analysed the 5' RACE reads in MiXCR, keeping a single row per CDR3 protein. This table holds just over 150,000 distinct CDR3 sequences, 31% found once. Sequencing was performed on PBMCs or a T cell subset sorted from them (not recorded which). The V call is TRBV7-9, the J call TRBJ2-3, with 9 bases matching TRBD2. The origin of this receptor is an adult woman who had mild COVID-19 (a few samples of this study predate the infection). Cell type and time point are not known. CDR3 DNA sequence: TGTGCCAGCAGCGAACGGTTGAGTCCTAGCGGGGCCGGGATTACAGATACGCAGTATTTT. Translation: CASSERLSPSGAGITDTQYF.